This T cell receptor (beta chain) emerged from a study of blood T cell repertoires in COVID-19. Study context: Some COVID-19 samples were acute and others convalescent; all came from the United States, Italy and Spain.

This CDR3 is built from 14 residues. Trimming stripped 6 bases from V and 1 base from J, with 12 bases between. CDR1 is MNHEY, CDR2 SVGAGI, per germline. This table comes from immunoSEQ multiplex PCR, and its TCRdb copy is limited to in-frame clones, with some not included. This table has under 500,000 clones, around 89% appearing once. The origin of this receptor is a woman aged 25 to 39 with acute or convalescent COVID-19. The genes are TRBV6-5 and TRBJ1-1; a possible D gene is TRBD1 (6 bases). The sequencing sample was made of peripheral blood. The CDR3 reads CASSRDTSNTEAFF. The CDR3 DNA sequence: TGTGCCAGCAGCAGGGACACCTCGAACACTGAAGCTTTCTTT.